This passage covers 8 T cell receptor beta chains from one sample sequenced in a study of blood T cells in healthy people across ages (dated by TCRdb to between 2014 and 2017). The method was 5' RACE. A second PCR of about 7 to 12 cycles was run with a J-beta primer mix and a sample-barcoded 5' primer. The public reads were reprocessed in TCRdb via fastp at Q25 and MiXCR, keeping in-frame beta chains. Duplicate CDR3 protein sequences are folded into a single record with the most common DNA and genes. The sample table shows over 1,500,000 distinct CDR3 sequences, and about 39% are seen once. 23% of the sample is held by the ten biggest clonotypes. The source material was blood. All receptors come from a human donor in good health.

The genes are TRBV12-3 or TRBV12-4 and TRBJ1-3; D not certain. This CDR3 contains 14 residues. V lost 1 base and J 0 bases, leaving 4 bases between the germline ends. The CDR3 reads CASSLGHSGNTIYF. CDR3 sequence (DNA): TGTGCCAGCAGTTTAGGCCACTCTGGAAACACCATATATTTT.

This chain links TRBV7-9 with TRBJ1-4, with a weak D call TRBD1 (6 bases). Trimming cost V 3 bases and J 10 bases, with 9 bases left between them. This CDR3 is built from 12 residues. In germline, CDR1 is SEHNR, CDR2 FQNEAQ (reference sequence). CDR3 DNA sequence: TGTGCCAGCAGCTTGAGGGGGGTAAAACTGTTTTTT. This sequence encodes CASSLRGVKLFF.

This clonotype has more than one count but fewer than ten. The V gene is TRBV7-3, the J gene TRBJ2-7; D not resolved. The CDR3 runs 13 residues. Germline-derived CDR1 and CDR2 are SGHTA and FQGTGA. V gave up 1 base and J gave up 2 bases, with 6 bases separating them. In DNA form, the CDR3 reads TGTGCCAGCAGCTTAATTTCGACCTACGAGCAGTACTTC. Protein: CASSLISTYEQYF.

V and J are TRBV6-2 or TRBV6-3 and TRBJ2-7; D is perhaps TRBD1 (6 bases). Trimming stripped 3 bases from V and 2 bases from J, with 11 bases between. The CDR3 is 14 residues long. The germline V gene has CDR1 MNHEY and CDR2 SVGEGT. CDR3 amino acids: CASSYGTQTYEQYF. DNA for the CDR3: TGTGCCAGCAGTTATGGGACACAGACCTACGAGCAGTACTTC.

This clonotype was counted only a few times. This chain links TRBV4-1 with TRBJ2-6; no reliable D call. Trimming cost V 1 base and J 2 bases, with 9 bases left between them. Germline assignment: CDR1 MGHRA and CDR2 YSYEKL. The CDR3 is made up of 16 amino acids. The DNA for the CDR3 is TGCGCCAGCAGCCAAGCCGGCTGGGCTGGGGCCAACGTCCTGACTTTC. It is translated as CASSQAGWAGANVLTF.

In this sample, this clonotype turned up a few times. The chain has TRBV28 and TRBJ2-1; TRBD1 is a possible D gene (6 bases). Trimming pared 0 bases from V and 5 bases from J, leaving 11 bases between. Germline CDR1 reads MDHEN; CDR2 reads SYDVKM. The CDR3 has 15 residues. The CDR3 loop reads CASSLWRDNHNEQFF. CDR3 coding DNA: TGTGCCAGCAGTTTATGGAGGGACAATCACAATGAGCAGTTCTTC.

In its sample, this clonotype was seen once. This chain links TRBV5-4 with TRBJ2-5; 7 positions agree with TRBD1. Trimming removed 5 bases from V and 1 base from J; junction bases left unmatched: 8. Germline assignment: CDR1 SGHNT and CDR2 YYREEE (reference sequence). The CDR3 contains 15 residues. The CDR3 DNA follows: TGTGCCAGCAGTGAGACAGGGACGTCCCAAGAGACCCAGTACTTC. Its translation: CASSETGTSQETQYF.

This clonotype was detected a few times. The chain recombines TRBV7-6 with TRBJ2-6, with D tentatively TRBD2 (5 bases). V lost 0 bases, J lost 3 bases, and 9 bases lay in between. In germline, CDR1 is SGHVS, CDR2 FNYEAQ. The CDR3 has 16 amino acids. Here the CDR3 reads CASSLAGRGGANVLTF. The CDR3 DNA follows: TGTGCCAGCAGCTTAGCTGGTCGGGGTGGGGCCAACGTCCTGACTTTC.